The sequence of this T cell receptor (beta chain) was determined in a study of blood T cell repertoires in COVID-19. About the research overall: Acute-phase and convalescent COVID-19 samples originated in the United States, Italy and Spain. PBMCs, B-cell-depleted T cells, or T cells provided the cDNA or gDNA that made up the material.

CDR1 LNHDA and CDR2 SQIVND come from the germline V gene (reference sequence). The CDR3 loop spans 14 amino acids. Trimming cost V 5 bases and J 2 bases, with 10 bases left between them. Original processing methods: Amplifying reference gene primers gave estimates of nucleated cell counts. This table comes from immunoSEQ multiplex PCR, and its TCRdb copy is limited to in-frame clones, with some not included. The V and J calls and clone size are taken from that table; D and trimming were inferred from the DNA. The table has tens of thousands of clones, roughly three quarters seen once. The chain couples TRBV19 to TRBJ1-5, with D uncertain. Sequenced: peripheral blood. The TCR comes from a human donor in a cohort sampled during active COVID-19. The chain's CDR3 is CASSYGGGNQPQHF. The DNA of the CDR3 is TGTGCCAGTAGTTACGGTGGTGGCAATCAGCCCCAGCATTTT.